Each of the 27 T cell receptor beta chains below was sequenced from the same sample in a study of human T cells and chemical hapten exposure. Time point: patch test 1, 2 weeks after DPC sensitization. Treatment specified: therapeutic diphenylcyclopropenone sensitization with weekly scalp DPC. TCRdb reanalysed the RACE reads using MiXCR and keeps one entry per CDR3 protein. The sample contains about 120,000 distinct CDR3 sequences, around 15% of which appear only once. Sequenced here: whole blood, sampled in connection with sensitization to the hapten diphenylcyclopropenone (DPC). These receptors originate from a man in his late teens or twenties with alopecia areata. Some clones in this sample may be carry-over from other donors' samples.

The V and J genes are TRBV28 and TRBJ2-7; D unclear. V shed 2 bases and J shed 0 bases, with 5 bases lying between them. The CDR3 covers 13 residues. CDR1 MDHEN and CDR2 SYDVKM come from the germline V gene. This chain's CDR3 is CASSLPGSYEQYF. CDR3 nucleotides: TGTGCCAGCAGTTTACCTGGCTCCTACGAGCAGTACTTC.

This clonotype came up many times. This chain connects TRBV11-2 to TRBJ2-7; D is undetermined. Per the germline V gene, CDR1 is SGHAT and CDR2 is FQNNGV. This CDR3 spans 11 amino acids. The ends were cut back, 3 bases at V and 3 bases at J, with 3 bases in the middle. Here the CDR3 DNA reads TGTGCCAGCAGCTTGCACTACGAGCAGTACTTC. Translating it yields CASSLHYEQYF.

The genes are TRBV7-6 and TRBJ1-1; D ambiguous. The germline CDR1 and CDR2 sequences are SGHVS and FNYEAQ. The CDR3 consists of 15 residues. Trimming pared 3 bases from V and 1 base from J, leaving 12 bases between. The CDR3 here is CASSFMDGGNTEAFF. The DNA for the CDR3 is TGTGCCAGCAGCTTCATGGACGGAGGGAACACTGAAGCTTTCTTT.

This clonotype was counted only a few times. This rearrangement joins TRBV7-2 to TRBJ2-7, with 7 bases lining up with TRBD1. The germline V gene has CDR1 SGHTA and CDR2 FQGNSA. The CDR3 sequence is 15 residues long. With 3 bases clipped from V and 2 bases from J, the junction kept 7 bases outside the gene matches. The CDR3 sequence is CASSFLQGVAYEQYF. Written as DNA, the CDR3 is TGTGCCAGCAGCTTTCTTCAGGGGGTTGCCTACGAGCAGTACTTC.

CDR3 region: CASSLSGTRDNEQFF. In nucleotides, the CDR3 is TGTGCCAGCAGCTTGTCTGGGACAAGAGACAATGAGCAGTTCTTC. The chain carries TRBV7-3 and TRBJ2-1; D is perhaps TRBD1 (6 bases). Trimming took off 3 bases at V and 5 bases at J, with 14 bases between the two ends. The CDR3 has 15 amino acids. Germline lookup yields CDR1 SGHTA and CDR2 FQGTGA.

The V gene is TRBV12-3 or TRBV12-4, the J gene TRBJ2-1, with unresolved D. Trimming pared 6 bases from V and 8 bases from J, leaving 20 bases between. The CDR3 is made up of 15 amino acids. The CDR3 coding sequence is TGTGCCAGCAGCCCCGTAGTATTTTTGGGCGATGAGCAGTTCTTC. Amino acid sequence: CASSPVVFLGDEQFF.

This clonotype appeared a few times. This chain links TRBV20-1 with TRBJ1-2; D might be TRBD1 (5 bases). Germline CDR1 and CDR2: DFQATT and SNEGSKA (reference sequence). CDR3 length: 12 amino acids. V was pared by 0 bases and J by 8 bases, with 10 bases between. CDR3: CSARDRQSGYTF. CDR3 bases: TGCAGTGCTAGAGATAGACAGAGCGGCTACACCTTC.

The chain recombines TRBV27 with TRBJ2-3; 14 nucleotides agree with TRBD2. The CDR3 sequence is 16 residues long. Germline assignment: CDR1 MNHEY and CDR2 SMNVEV (reference sequence). The V and J ends lost 7 bases and 7 bases, in that order; junction bases with no gene match: 10. Written as DNA, the CDR3 is TGTGCCAGCAATTTCCCGACTAGCGGGGGGGAGTATACGCAGTATTTT. Translating it yields CASNFPTSGGEYTQYF.

This clonotype has a handful of counts. The chain carries TRBV20-1 and TRBJ2-4; 12 bases agree with TRBD2. The V and J ends lost 5 bases and 1 base, in that order; junction bases with no gene match: 3. The CDR3 covers 15 residues. Per germline, CDR1 DFQATT and CDR2 SNEGSKA (reference sequence). The CDR3 DNA follows: TGCAGTGCTGTACTAGCGGGGGGTGCCAAAAACATTCAGTACTTC. This encodes CSAVLAGGAKNIQYF.

V is TRBV7-2 and J is TRBJ2-5; the match to TRBD1 covers 7 bases. V shed 4 bases, J shed 2 bases, and the junction held 10 bases outside the gene matches. From germline, CDR1 is SGHTA and CDR2 FQGNSA. This CDR3 has 16 amino acids. The CDR3 DNA reads as TGTGCCAGCAGCTCCTCGACAGGGTATTGGCAAGAGACCCAGTACTTC. Translating it yields CASSSSTGYWQETQYF. Variable domain in full (rest from reference TRBV7-2 and TRBJ2-5): GAGVSQSPSNKVTEKGKDVELRCDPISGHTALYWYRQSLGQGLEFLIYFQGNSAPDKSGLPSDRFSAERTGGSVSTLTIQRTQQEDSAVYLCASSSSTGYWQETQYFGPGTRLLVL.

This clonotype was seen only a few times. This chain uses TRBV7-9 with TRBJ2-7, with D possibly matching TRBD2 (6 bases). This CDR3 region has 13 residues. Looked up from germline, CDR1 is SEHNR and CDR2 is FQNEAQ (reference sequence). The germline V and J ends were trimmed by 5 bases and 0 bases, with 8 bases remaining between them. The CDR3 nucleotides are TGTGCCAGCAGCCGCGGGAACTCCTACGAGCAGTACTTC. This sequence encodes CASSRGNSYEQYF.

The chain is built from TRBV14 and TRBJ2-7; tentatively, D is TRBD2 (6 bases). In germline, CDR1 is SGHDN, CDR2 FVKESK. This CDR3 spans 13 amino acids. Trimming removed 4 bases from V and 3 bases from J, with 10 bases in between. CDR3 coding DNA: TGTGCCAGCAGCCTGGCGGGGTACTACGAGCAGTACGTC. Translating gives CASSLAGYYEQYV.

The chain employs TRBV11-2 and TRBJ2-7; 8 bases fit TRBD1. The CDR3 has 13 residues. Germline assignment: CDR1 SGHAT and CDR2 FQNNGV. After removal of 6 bases from V and 5 bases from J, the junction contained 6 bases not matched to a gene. The CDR3 here is CASRRQGSHEQYF. The CDR3 region has the DNA TGTGCCAGCAGACGACAGGGGTCCCACGAGCAGTACTTC. Complete variable domain (other parts from reference TRBV11-2 and TRBJ2-7): EAGVAQSPRYKIIEKRQSVAFWCNPISGHATLYWYQQILGQGPKLLIQFQNNGVVDDSQLPKDRFSAERLKGVDSTLKIQPAKLEDSAVYLCASRRQGSHEQYFGPGTRLTVT.

The V and J genes are TRBV6-6 and TRBJ1-2; D not resolved. The CDR3 sequence is 16 residues long. Germline assignment: CDR1 MNHNY and CDR2 SVGAGI (reference sequence). With 7 bases removed from V and 4 bases from J, the gap between germline ends came to 22 bases. CDR3 DNA sequence: TGTGCCAGCACTAAACTGGACCCAATTGGGGTCTATGGCTACACCTTC. This translates into CASTKLDPIGVYGYTF.

The V call is TRBV3-1, the J call TRBJ1-1; D is perhaps TRBD1 (6 bases). CDR1 is LGHDT, CDR2 YNNKEL, per germline (reference sequence). The CDR3 extends over 16 amino acids. The V end was cut by 3 bases, the J end by 0 bases, with 14 bases between. In DNA form, the CDR3 reads TGTGCCAGCAGCCATAGGACAGTCTACATGAACACTGAAGCTTTCTTT. This gives the protein CASSHRTVYMNTEAFF.

The chain uses TRBV9 and TRBJ2-7, with TRBD1 matching over 9 bases. Germline values: CDR1 SGDLS, CDR2 YYNGEE. V lost 0 bases, J lost 6 bases, and 10 bases stayed unmatched. The CDR3 runs to 16 residues. CDR3 nucleotide sequence: TGTGCCAGCAGCGTAGTACGGGACAGGGCAAATTTCGAGCAGTACGTC. Protein: CASSVVRDRANFEQYV.

The V gene is TRBV3-1, the J gene TRBJ1-4; tentative D call: TRBD1 (6 bases). CDR1 is LGHDT, CDR2 YNNKEL, per germline (reference sequence). V shed 5 bases and J shed 0 bases, with 13 bases lying between them. The CDR3 sequence is 16 residues long. This CDR3 is CASSLKWTATNEKLFF. CDR3 nucleotide sequence: TGTGCCAGCAGCTTAAAGTGGACAGCAACTAATGAAAAACTGTTTTTT.

This clonotype was counted only a few times. The rearrangement links TRBV6-5 to TRBJ1-2; D is undetermined. Germline V gene lookup returns CDR1 MNHEY and CDR2 SVGAGI. Trimming removed 7 bases from V and 4 bases from J, with 7 bases in between. The CDR3 has 11 amino acids. CDR3 DNA sequence: TGTGCCAGCACCGGTGCCTATGGCTACACCTTC. Translation gives CASTGAYGYTF.

The V and J genes are TRBV12-3 or TRBV12-4 and TRBJ2-2; 11 bases agree with TRBD2. V lost 4 bases and J lost 2; bases outside the gene matches: 6. The CDR3 covers 17 residues. The DNA for the CDR3 is TGTGCCAGCAGTTCCCCCCGACTAGCGGGAAACACCGGGGAGCTGTTTTTT. This gives the protein CASSSPRLAGNTGELFF.

This clonotype was observed a few times. J is TRBJ1-1 and V is TRBV11-1, with D tentatively TRBD1 (6 bases). V was shortened by 5 bases and J by 6 bases, with 16 bases between the two germline ends. CDR1 is SGHAT and CDR2 is FQDESV in the germline V gene (reference sequence). This CDR3 comprises 14 residues. The CDR3 is CASSAQGQMSEAFF. The CDR3 nucleotides read TGTGCCAGCAGCGCCCAAGGACAGATGTCTGAAGCTTTCTTT. Full variable domain (remainder filled in from reference TRBV11-1 and TRBJ1-1): EAEVAQSPRYKITEKSQAVAFWCDPISGHATLYWYRQILGQGPELLVQFQDESVVDDSQLPKDRFSAERLKGVDSTLKIQPAELGDSAMYLCASSAQGQMSEAFFGQGTRLTVV.

This chain connects TRBV4-2 to TRBJ2-7; D remains unclear. Germline loops: CDR1 LGHNA, CDR2 YNFKEQ. V was cut by 0 bases and J by 0 bases, with 9 bases left in between. This CDR3 contains 15 residues. The CDR3 spells CASSQEWTASYEQYF. CDR3 sequence (DNA): TGTGCCAGCAGCCAAGAGTGGACCGCCTCCTACGAGCAGTACTTC.

This clonotype was picked up a small number of times. The rearrangement links TRBV6-2 or TRBV6-3 to TRBJ1-2, with 7 bases fitting TRBD1. The CDR3 loop spans 15 amino acids. CDR1 and CDR2 from the germline V gene are MNHEY and SVGEGT. The J segment lost 6 bases and the V segment lost 5 bases, leaving 12 bases of the junction unmatched. This CDR3 is CASSSPGQKGNGYTF. CDR3 in DNA: TGTGCCAGCAGTAGCCCGGGACAGAAGGGGAATGGCTACACCTTC.

This clonotype was observed a few times. The chain recombines TRBV28 with TRBJ2-3; possibly TRBD2 for D (5 bases). The germline V gene has CDR1 MDHEN and CDR2 SYDVKM. This CDR3 comprises 15 residues. Trimming removed 8 bases at V and 4 bases at J, with 19 bases between. The CDR3 sequence: CASGWTWARADTQYF. The CDR3 nucleotides are TGTGCCAGCGGATGGACTTGGGCGCGGGCAGATACGCAGTATTTT.

V usage is TRBV5-6 and J usage is TRBJ2-1; TRBD1 matches 8 bases. V gave up 4 bases and J gave up 4 bases; unmatched junction bases: 7. Germline CDR1 is SGHDT and CDR2 is YYEEEE. CDR3 length equals 15 residues. This CDR3 is CASSNPGTGYNEQFF. The CDR3, as DNA: TGTGCCAGCAGCAACCCCGGGACAGGATACAATGAGCAGTTCTTC.

This sequence joins TRBV4-2 and TRBJ2-3, with TRBD2 matching 9 bases. The length of the CDR3 is 17 residues. The germline V gene encodes CDR1 LGHNA and CDR2 YNFKEQ. V lost 0 bases to trimming and J lost 4 bases; unmatched junction nucleotides: 8. The CDR3 protein is CASSQDLAGTGADTQYF. The CDR3 coding sequence is TGTGCCAGCAGCCAAGACCTAGCGGGGACGGGAGCAGATACGCAGTATTTT.

With respect to this clonotype: The junction and the germline gene differ at one end; a read error may be behind it. This chain joins TRBV5-1 and TRBJ2-6; D is perhaps TRBD1 (5 bases). The CDR3 consists of 16 residues. Germline CDR1 SGHRS, CDR2 YFSETQ. The CDR3 loop is CVSSQEWGAGANVLTF. In DNA form, the CDR3 reads TGCGTCAGCAGCCAGGAATGGGGCGCTGGGGCCAACGTCCTGACTTTC.

The rearrangement joins TRBV5-1 to TRBJ1-4; D possibly corresponds to TRBD1 (5 bases). The V end lost 7 bases, the J end lost 2 bases, and 24 bases lay between the germline ends. CDR1 is SGHRS, CDR2 YFSETQ, per germline. The CDR3 length is 18 residues. The CDR3 sequence is CASGSLDSERLTNEKLFF. CDR3 nucleotides: TGCGCCAGCGGATCCTTAGACAGCGAACGACTTACTAATGAAAAACTGTTTTTT. The entire variable domain, with the rest obtained from reference TRBV5-1 and TRBJ1-4, is as follows: KAGVTQTPRYLIKTRGQQVTLSCSPISGHRSVSWYQQTPGQGLQFLFEYFSETQRNKGNFPGRFSGRQFSNSRSEMNVSTLELGDSALYLCASGSLDSERLTNEKLFFGSGTQLSVL.